This T cell receptor (beta chain) was identified during a study of T cell responses to AZD1222 COVID-19 vaccine. Study observations and caveats: No day 14 peak samples; only post-peak repertoires were characterized. Only a handful of AZD1222 recipients were seropositive at baseline. Regions 160-218 and 743-854 held dominance among vaccine-associated CD4 TCRs, which spanned spike.

The sample holds one count of this clone. The antigen is unknown. Germline V CDR1 and CDR2: SGHAT, FQNNGV. The CDR3 totals 15 residues. The V gene end was trimmed by 4 bases and the J gene end by 4 bases; junction bases not matched to a gene: 2. TCRdb's copy holds only in-frame clones and misses some; the assay was immunoSEQ multiplex PCR. The data hold about 160,000 clones, with approximately 90% observed a single time. The clonotype originates from an adult in good health. The material was peripheral blood, obtained on day 0 of MenACWY control vaccination. The genes are TRBV11-2 and TRBJ2-1; TRBD2 matches 12 bases. The CDR3: CASSSGTSGYNEQFF. The DNA for the CDR3 is TGTGCCAGCAGCTCCGGGACTAGCGGGTACAATGAGCAGTTCTTC.